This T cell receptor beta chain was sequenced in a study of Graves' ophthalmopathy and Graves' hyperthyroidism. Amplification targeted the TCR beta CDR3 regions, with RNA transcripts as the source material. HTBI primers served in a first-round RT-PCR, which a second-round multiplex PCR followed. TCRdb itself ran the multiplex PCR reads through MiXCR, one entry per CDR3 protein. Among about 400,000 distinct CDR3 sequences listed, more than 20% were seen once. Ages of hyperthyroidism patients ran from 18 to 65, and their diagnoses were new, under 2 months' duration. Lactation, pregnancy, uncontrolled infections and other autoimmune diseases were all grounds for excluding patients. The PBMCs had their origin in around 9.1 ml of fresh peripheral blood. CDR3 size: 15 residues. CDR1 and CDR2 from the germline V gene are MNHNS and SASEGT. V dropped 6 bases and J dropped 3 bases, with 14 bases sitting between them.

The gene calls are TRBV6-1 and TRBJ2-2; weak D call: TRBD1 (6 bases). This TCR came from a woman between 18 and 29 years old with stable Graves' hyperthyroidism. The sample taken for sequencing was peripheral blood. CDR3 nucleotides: TGTGCCAGCAGATTTCAGGGGTTTGACACCGGGGAGCTGTTTTTT. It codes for CASRFQGFDTGELFF.